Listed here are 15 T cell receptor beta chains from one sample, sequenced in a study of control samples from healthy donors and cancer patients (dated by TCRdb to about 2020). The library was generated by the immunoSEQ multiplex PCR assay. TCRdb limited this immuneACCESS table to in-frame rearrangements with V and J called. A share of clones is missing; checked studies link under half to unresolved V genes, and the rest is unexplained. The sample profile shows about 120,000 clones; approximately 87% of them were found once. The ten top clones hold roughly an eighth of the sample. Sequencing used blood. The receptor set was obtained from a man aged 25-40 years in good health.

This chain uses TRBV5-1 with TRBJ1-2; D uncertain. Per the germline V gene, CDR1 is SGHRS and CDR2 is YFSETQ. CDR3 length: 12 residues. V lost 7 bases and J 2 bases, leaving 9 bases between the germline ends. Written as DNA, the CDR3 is TGCGCCAGCGCAGAGGGCAACTATGGCTACACCTTC. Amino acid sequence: CASAEGNYGYTF. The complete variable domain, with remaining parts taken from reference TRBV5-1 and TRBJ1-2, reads KAGVTQTPRYLIKTRGQQVTLSCSPISGHRSVSWYQQTPGQGLQFLFEYFSETQRNKGNFPGRFSGRQFSNSRSEMNVSTLELGDSALYLCASAEGNYGYTFGSGTRLTVV.

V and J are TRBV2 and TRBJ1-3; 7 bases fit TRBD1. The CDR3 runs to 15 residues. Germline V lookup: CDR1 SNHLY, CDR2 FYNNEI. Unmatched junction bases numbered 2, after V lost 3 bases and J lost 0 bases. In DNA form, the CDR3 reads TGTGCCAGCAGTGAGGGACAGAGCTCTGGAAACACCATATATTTT. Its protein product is CASSEGQSSGNTIYF.

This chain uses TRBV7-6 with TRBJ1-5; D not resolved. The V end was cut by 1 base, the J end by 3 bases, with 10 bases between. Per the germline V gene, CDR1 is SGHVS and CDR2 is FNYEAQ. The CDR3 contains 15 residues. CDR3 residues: CASSLDSGPNQPQHF. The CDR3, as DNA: TGTGCCAGCAGCTTAGACTCGGGCCCCAATCAGCCCCAGCATTTT.

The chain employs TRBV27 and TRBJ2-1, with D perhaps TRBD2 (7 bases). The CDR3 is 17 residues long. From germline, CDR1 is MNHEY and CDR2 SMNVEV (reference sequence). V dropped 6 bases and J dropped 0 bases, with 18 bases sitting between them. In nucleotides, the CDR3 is TGTGCCAGCAGCCCCTTAAGGGGGGGGTACTCCTACAATGAGCAGTTCTTC. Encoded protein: CASSPLRGGYSYNEQFF.

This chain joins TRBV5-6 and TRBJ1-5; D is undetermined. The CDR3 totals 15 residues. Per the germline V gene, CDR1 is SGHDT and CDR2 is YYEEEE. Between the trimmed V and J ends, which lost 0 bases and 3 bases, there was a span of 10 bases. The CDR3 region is CASSLERASNQPQHF. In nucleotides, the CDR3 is TGTGCCAGCAGCTTGGAAAGGGCCTCCAATCAGCCCCAGCATTTT.

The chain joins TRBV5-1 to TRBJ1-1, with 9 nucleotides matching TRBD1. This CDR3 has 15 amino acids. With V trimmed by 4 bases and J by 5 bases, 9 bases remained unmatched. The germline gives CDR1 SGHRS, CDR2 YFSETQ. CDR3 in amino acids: CASSREGQGGTEAFF. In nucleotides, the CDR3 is TGCGCCAGCAGCAGAGAGGGACAGGGAGGGACTGAAGCTTTCTTT.

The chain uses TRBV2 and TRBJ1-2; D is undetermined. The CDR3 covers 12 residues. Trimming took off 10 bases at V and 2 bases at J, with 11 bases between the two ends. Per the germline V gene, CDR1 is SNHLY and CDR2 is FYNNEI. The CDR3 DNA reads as TGTGCCACCGCACTATTGAACTATGGCTACACCTTC. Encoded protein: CATALLNYGYTF.

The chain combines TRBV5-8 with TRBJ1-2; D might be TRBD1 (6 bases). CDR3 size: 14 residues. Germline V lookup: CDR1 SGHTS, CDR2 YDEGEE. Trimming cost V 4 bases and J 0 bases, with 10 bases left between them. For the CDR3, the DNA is TGTGCCAGCAGCACAGGGAGAGCTAACTATGGCTACACCTTC. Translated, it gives CASSTGRANYGYTF. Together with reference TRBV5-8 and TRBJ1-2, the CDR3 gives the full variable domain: EAGVTQSPTHLIKTRGQQATLRCSPISGHTSVYWYQQALGLGLQFLLWYDEGEERNRGNFPPRFSGRQFPNYSSELNVNALELEDSALYLCASSTGRANYGYTFGSGTRLTVV.

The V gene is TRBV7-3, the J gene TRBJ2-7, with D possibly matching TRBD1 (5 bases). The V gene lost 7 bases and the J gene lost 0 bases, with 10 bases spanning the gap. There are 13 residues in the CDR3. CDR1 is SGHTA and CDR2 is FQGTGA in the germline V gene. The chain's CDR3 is CASTSQVSYEQYF. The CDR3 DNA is TGTGCCAGCACCTCACAGGTCTCCTACGAGCAGTACTTC.

This chain's CDR3 is CASTRTGLGTEAFF. Here the CDR3 DNA reads TGCGCCAGCACCAGGACAGGGTTAGGAACTGAAGCTTTCTTT. This chain connects TRBV5-1 to TRBJ1-1, with 8 bases that match TRBD1. The CDR3 runs 14 residues. Germline CDR1 SGHRS, CDR2 YFSETQ. J lost 5 bases, V lost 6 bases, and 9 bases had no gene match. The full variable domain, completed using reference TRBV5-1 and TRBJ1-1, is KAGVTQTPRYLIKTRGQQVTLSCSPISGHRSVSWYQQTPGQGLQFLFEYFSETQRNKGNFPGRFSGRQFSNSRSEMNVSTLELGDSALYLCASTRTGLGTEAFFGQGTRLTVV.

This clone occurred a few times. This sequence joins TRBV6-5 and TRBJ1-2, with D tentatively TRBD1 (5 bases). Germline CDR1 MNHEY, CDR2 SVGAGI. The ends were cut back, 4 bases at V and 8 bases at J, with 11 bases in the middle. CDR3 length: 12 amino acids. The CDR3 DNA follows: TGTGCCAGCAGTTTCCCTGGGGGGGGCTACACCTTC. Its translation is CASSFPGGGYTF.

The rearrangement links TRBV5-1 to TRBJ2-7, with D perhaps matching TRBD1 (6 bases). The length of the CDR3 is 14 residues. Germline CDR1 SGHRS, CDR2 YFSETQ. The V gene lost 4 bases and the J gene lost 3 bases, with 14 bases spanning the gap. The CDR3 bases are TGCGCCAGCAGCCCCTGGACAGAAAACTACGAGCAGTACTTC. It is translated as CASSPWTENYEQYF.

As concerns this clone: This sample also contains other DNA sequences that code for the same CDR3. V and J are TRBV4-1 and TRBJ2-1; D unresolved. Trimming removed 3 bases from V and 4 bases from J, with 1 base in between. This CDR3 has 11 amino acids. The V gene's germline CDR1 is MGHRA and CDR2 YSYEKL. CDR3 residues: CASSHYNEQFF. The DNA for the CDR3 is TGCGCCAGCAGCCATTACAATGAGCAGTTCTTC.

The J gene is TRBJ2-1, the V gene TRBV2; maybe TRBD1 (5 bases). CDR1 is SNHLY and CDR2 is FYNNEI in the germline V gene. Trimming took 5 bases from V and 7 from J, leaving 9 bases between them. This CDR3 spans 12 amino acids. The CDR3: CASSQDSNEQFF. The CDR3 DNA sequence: TGTGCCAGCAGTCAAGACAGTAATGAGCAGTTCTTC.

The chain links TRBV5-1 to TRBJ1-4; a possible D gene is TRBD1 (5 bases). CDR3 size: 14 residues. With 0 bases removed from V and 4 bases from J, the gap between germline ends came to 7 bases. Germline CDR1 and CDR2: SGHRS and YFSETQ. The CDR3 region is CASSLEGINEKLFF. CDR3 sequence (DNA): TGCGCCAGCAGCTTGGAGGGGATTAATGAAAAACTGTTTTTT.